The clone carrying this T cell receptor beta chain was picked up a small number of times. Two oligonucleotides, mixed equimolar, formed the beta constant-region primer covering TRBC1 and TRBC2. The ligated cDNA underwent four PCR rounds using SP2 and nested alpha and beta constant-region primers. TCRdb re-derived calls from the UMI-ligation and nested PCR reads in MiXCR, one entry per CDR3 protein. The sample holds fewer than 9,500 distinct CDR3 sequences, less than 35% seen once. CD4 T cells were positively selected, then CD8 T cells from the CD4-negative fraction. Four subsets defined by CD45RA and CD27 were sorted after CD3, CD4, CD8 and live/dead staining. This record comes from a study of naive and memory T cell subsets. The specimen sequenced was CD8+ TEMRA cells from blood. Subset defined: effector memory re-expressing CD45RA, CD45RA+ CD27-. This receptor was taken from a human donor in good health.

The CDR3 sequence is CASSLGGDRGEQYF. The CDR3 nucleotides are TGTGCCAGCAGTTTAGGGGGGGACCGGGGCGAGCAGTACTTC. V and J are TRBV28 and TRBJ2-7, with 7 positions matching TRBD2. The V gene's germline CDR1 is MDHEN and CDR2 SYDVKM. CDR3 length: 14 residues. Losses at the gene ends were 2 bases for V and 6 bases for J; bases not matched to a gene: 7.